This T cell receptor (beta chain) was observed in a study of CD8 T cells in Susac syndrome. When the RNA was reverse transcribed, random hexamers were used with an input of roughly 0.5 to 1 ug. The TCR beta CDR3 was amplified by immunoSEQ multiplex PCR across 54 Vbeta, 13 Jbeta. TCRdb reprocessed the immunoSEQ multiplex PCR reads via MiXCR and lists one record per CDR3 protein. Among about 110,000 distinct CDR3 sequences listed, about 95% were seen once. Losses at the gene ends were 6 bases for V and 7 bases for J; bases not matched to a gene: 9. Germline loops: CDR1 SEHNR, CDR2 FQNEAQ (reference sequence). The CDR3 sequence is 14 residues long. CD8+ and CD4+ blood T cells underwent TCR beta sequencing. Through negative isolation, CD4+ and CD8+ T cells were obtained, while TEMRA cells were enriched using FACS.

The source is a human donor in good health. The specimen sequenced was CD4+ T cells from PBMCs. The V and J genes are TRBV7-9 and TRBJ2-1, with 7 bases that match TRBD2. The CDR3 DNA reads TGTGCCAGCAGTTTTGGCGGGAGTTTGAATGAGCAGTTCTTC. Translation gives CASSFGGSLNEQFF.